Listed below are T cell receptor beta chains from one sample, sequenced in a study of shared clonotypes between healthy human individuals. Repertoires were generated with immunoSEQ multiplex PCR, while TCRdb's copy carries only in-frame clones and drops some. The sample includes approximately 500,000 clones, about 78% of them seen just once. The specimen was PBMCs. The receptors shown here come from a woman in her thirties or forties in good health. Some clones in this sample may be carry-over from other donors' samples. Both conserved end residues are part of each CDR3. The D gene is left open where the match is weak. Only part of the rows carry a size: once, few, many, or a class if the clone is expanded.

CASRTGIHPGGYTF	TGTGCCAGCAGGACCGGGATCCACCCCGGCGGCTACACCTTC	TRBV11-3	TRBJ1-2	-	-
CASSDWTGNSPSTDTQYF	TGTGCCAGCAGCGACTGGACAGGGAATTCCCCTAGCACAGATACGCAGTATTTT	TRBV7-9	TRBJ2-3	-	TRBD1
CASSLIPRLYGYTF	TGCGCCAGCAGCTTAATCCCCAGACTTTATGGCTACACCTTC	TRBV5-1	TRBJ1-2	-	-
CASSLLLAAISGANVLTF	TGTGCCAGCAGCTTGTTACTAGCGGCTATCTCTGGGGCCAACGTCCTGACTTTC	TRBV5-8	TRBJ2-6	-	TRBD2
CASSFTASSSGANVLTF	TGCGCCAGCAGCTTCACAGCCTCCTCTTCTGGGGCCAACGTCCTGACTTTC	TRBV5-1	TRBJ2-6	-	-
CASSGTESYEQYF	TGTGCCAGCAGTGGGACAGAATCCTACGAGCAGTACTTC	TRBV7-8	TRBJ2-7	-	TRBD1
CASSHPGLAGGETQYF	TGTGCCAGCAGCCACCCGGGACTAGCGGGAGGTGAGACCCAGTACTTC	TRBV4-2	TRBJ2-5	once	TRBD2
CASSLGYGQGAGELFF	TGCGCCAGCAGCTTGGGGTACGGACAGGGGGCCGGGGAGCTGTTTTTT	TRBV5-1	TRBJ2-2	-	TRBD1
CASSSEGGHTEAFF	TGTGCCAGCAGCTCGGAAGGGGGTCACACTGAAGCTTTCTTT	TRBV11-2	TRBJ1-1	-	-
CAWSVGGSDTQYF	TGTGCCTGGAGTGTAGGAGGTTCAGATACGCAGTATTTT	TRBV30	TRBJ2-3	-	-
CASRPSGTAYTGELFF	TGTGCCAGCAGGCCCTCCGGGACAGCCTATACCGGGGAGCTGTTTTTT	TRBV27	TRBJ2-2	-	TRBD1
CASSGGTAYEQYF	TGCGCCAGCAGCGGCGGGACCGCCTACGAGCAGTACTTC	TRBV5-1	TRBJ2-7	-	-
CASSQGGGQGREQYF	TGTGCCAGCAGCCAGGGCGGGGGACAGGGTCGCGAGCAGTACTTC	TRBV4-2	TRBJ2-7	few	TRBD1
CASSLGDGSTDTQYF	TGTGCCAGCAGCTTAGGGGACGGTAGCACAGATACGCAGTATTTT	TRBV7-8	TRBJ2-3	once	-
CASTEQIYNSPLHF	TGTGCCAGCACAGAACAGATCTATAATTCACCCCTCCACTTT	TRBV28	TRBJ1-6	-	-
CASSSLGGGNTEAFF	TGTGCCAGCAGCTCCCTGGGTGGGGGTAACACTGAAGCTTTCTTT	TRBV7-6	TRBJ1-1	once	-
CASSPRTGTTYEQYF	TGTGCCAGCAGCCCCCGGACAGGGACCACCTACGAGCAGTACTTC	TRBV9	TRBJ2-7	-	TRBD1
CSVGGWGGEKLFF	TGCAGCGTTGGAGGGTGGGGGGGTGAAAAACTGTTTTTT	TRBV29-1	TRBJ1-4	-	-
CASRSQEDPNTEAFF	TGTGCCAGCAGAAGCCAAGAGGACCCAAACACTGAAGCTTTCTTT	TRBV6-5	TRBJ1-1	once	-
CASSQDFSGRARETQYF	TGCGCCAGCAGCCAAGATTTTAGCGGGAGGGCCAGGGAGACCCAGTACTTC	TRBV4-1	TRBJ2-5	-	TRBD2
CASTPRDRGNTGELFF	TGTGCCAGTACTCCCCGGGACCGGGGGAACACCGGGGAGCTGTTTTTT	TRBV19	TRBJ2-2	few	-
CASSLGRNTEAFF	TGTGCCAGCAGTTTAGGGAGGAACACTGAAGCTTTCTTT	TRBV27	TRBJ1-1	-	-
CASSNTGTGGDEQYF	TGTGCCAGCAGTAACACCGGGACAGGGGGAGACGAGCAGTACTTC	TRBV2	TRBJ2-7	-	TRBD1
CASSLEGREQYF	TGTGCCAGCAGTTTGGAAGGGCGGGAGCAGTACTTC	TRBV28	TRBJ2-7	few	-
CASSPTGAYNSPLHF	TGTGCCAGCAGTCCCACAGGAGCCTATAATTCACCCCTCCACTTT	TRBV28	TRBJ1-6	-	-
CASSIRTDSYEQYF	TGTGCCAGCAGCATACGGACGGACTCCTACGAGCAGTACTTC	TRBV7-2	TRBJ2-7	few	-
CAWSVETVHYGQYF	TGTGCCTGGAGTGTGGAGACAGTGCATTACGGGCAGTACTTC	TRBV30	TRBJ2-7	-	-
CARSLGRESDTQYF	TGTGCCAGAAGCTTGGGACGGGAGTCAGATACGCAGTATTTT	TRBV5-3	TRBJ2-3	-	-
CASRVRRSSYEQYF	TGTGCCAGCCGCGTACGGAGGAGCTCCTACGAGCAGTACTTC	TRBV2	TRBJ2-7	-	-
CASSLLGFYGYTF	TGTGCCAGCAGCTTGCTTGGCTTCTATGGCTACACCTTC	TRBV5-8	TRBJ1-2	-	-
CASSPLASYEQYF	TGTGCCAGCAGCCCCCTAGCCTCCTACGAGCAGTACTTC	TRBV11-2	TRBJ2-7	-	-
CASSSSGTAGELFF	TGTGCCAGCAGTTCAAGCGGGACAGCCGGGGAGCTGTTTTTT	TRBV6-4	TRBJ2-2	-	-
CAISESQRQETQYF	TGTGCCATCAGTGAGTCACAGCGACAAGAGACCCAGTACTTC	TRBV10-3	TRBJ2-5	-	-
CASRMGRGLRGTDTQYF	TGTGCCAGCAGGATGGGACGGGGACTGCGTGGCACAGATACGCAGTATTTT	TRBV5-6	TRBJ2-3	-	-
CASSDGLFTGELFF	TGTGCCAGCAGTGACGGACTTTTCACCGGGGAGCTGTTTTTT	TRBV7-2	TRBJ2-2	-	-
CASSEYMGGQETQYF	TGTGCCAGCAGTGAATATATGGGGGGCCAAGAGACCCAGTACTTC	TRBV25-1	TRBJ2-5	-	-
CASSLATGGSYGYTF	TGTGCCAGCAGCTTGGCCACAGGGGGCAGCTATGGCTACACCTTC	TRBV5-6	TRBJ1-2	-	TRBD1
CASSPWTGRNEQFF	TGTGCCAGCAGCCCGTGGACAGGGAGGAATGAGCAGTTCTTC	TRBV7-9	TRBJ2-1	-	TRBD1
CASSLGDTTYEQYF	TGTGCCAGCAGCTTAGGGGACACTACCTACGAGCAGTACTTC	TRBV7-9	TRBJ2-7	-	-
CASTAPAKIYEQYF	TGTGCCAGCACCGCCCCCGCGAAAATTTACGAGCAGTACTTC	TRBV7-2	TRBJ2-7	-	-
CASSLGGVGPSAYEQYF	TGTGCCAGCAGCTTAGGAGGCGTTGGGCCTAGCGCGTACGAGCAGTACTTC	TRBV7-9	TRBJ2-7	-	-
CATSRDPGHSGREETQYF	TGTGCCACCAGCAGAGATCCTGGGCATAGCGGGAGAGAAGAGACCCAGTACTTC	TRBV15	TRBJ2-5	-	TRBD2
CASSTQYLTGGRFF	TGTGCCAGCAGCACACAATACCTGACAGGGGGAAGGTTCTTC	TRBV11-2	TRBJ2-1	-	TRBD1
CASSPVETHTGELFF	TGTGCCAGCAGCCCCGTCGAGACCCACACCGGGGAGCTGTTTTTT	TRBV13	TRBJ2-2	-	-
CASSQDVSTALGQPQHF	TGCGCCAGCAGCCAAGATGTGAGCACGGCTTTAGGTCAGCCCCAGCATTTT	TRBV4-1	TRBJ1-5	-	-
CASRRDGLYEQYF	TGTGCCAGTCGCCGGGACGGACTCTACGAGCAGTACTTC	TRBV19	TRBJ2-7	-	-
CASSPRGLAADTQYF	TGTGCCAGCAGCCCGAGGGGACTAGCGGCAGATACGCAGTATTTT	TRBV7-3	TRBJ2-3	-	TRBD2
CASSLGPREVTDTQYF	TGCGCCAGCAGCTTGGGCCCGCGGGAGGTCACAGATACGCAGTATTTT	TRBV5-1	TRBJ2-3	few	TRBD2
CATSSRTGSYNEQFF	TGTGCCACCAGCAGCCGGACAGGGAGCTACAATGAGCAGTTCTTC	TRBV15	TRBJ2-1	once	TRBD1
CASSLRNPDTEAFF	TGTGCCAGCAGCTTACGGAATCCTGACACTGAAGCTTTCTTT	TRBV11-1	TRBJ1-1	few	-